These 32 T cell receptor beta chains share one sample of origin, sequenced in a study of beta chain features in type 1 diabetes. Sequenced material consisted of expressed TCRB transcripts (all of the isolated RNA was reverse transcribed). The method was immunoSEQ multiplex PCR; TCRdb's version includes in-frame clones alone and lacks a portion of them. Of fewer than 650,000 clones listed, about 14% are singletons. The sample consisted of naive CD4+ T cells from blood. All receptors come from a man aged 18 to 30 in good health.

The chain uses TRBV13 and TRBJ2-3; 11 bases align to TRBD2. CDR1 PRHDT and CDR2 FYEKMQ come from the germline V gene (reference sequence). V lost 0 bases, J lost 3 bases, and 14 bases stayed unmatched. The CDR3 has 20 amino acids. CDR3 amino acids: CASSLGTSGRIGVRTDTQYF. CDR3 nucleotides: TGTGCCAGCAGCTTAGGTACTAGCGGGAGAATTGGTGTAAGAACAGATACGCAGTATTTT.

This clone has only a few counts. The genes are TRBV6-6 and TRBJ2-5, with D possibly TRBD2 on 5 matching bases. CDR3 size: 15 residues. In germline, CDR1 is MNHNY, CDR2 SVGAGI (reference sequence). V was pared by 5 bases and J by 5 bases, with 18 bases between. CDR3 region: CASSPPNAGGETQYF. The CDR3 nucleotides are TGTGCCAGCAGTCCTCCCAACGCCGGCGGGGAGACCCAGTACTTC.

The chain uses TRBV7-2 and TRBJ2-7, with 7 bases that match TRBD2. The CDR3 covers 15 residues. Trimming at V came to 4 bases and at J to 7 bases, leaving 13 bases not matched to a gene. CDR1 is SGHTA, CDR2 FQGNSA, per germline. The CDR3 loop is CASSSTLALQLEQYF. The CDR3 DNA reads TGTGCCAGCAGCTCCACACTAGCGCTCCAACTGGAGCAGTACTTC.

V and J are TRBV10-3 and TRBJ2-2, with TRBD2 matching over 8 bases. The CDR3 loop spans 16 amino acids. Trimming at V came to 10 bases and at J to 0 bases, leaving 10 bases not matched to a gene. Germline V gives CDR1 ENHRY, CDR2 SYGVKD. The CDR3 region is CATSLGGGANTGELFF. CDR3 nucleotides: TGTGCCACCAGCCTCGGGGGGGGCGCGAACACCGGGGAGCTGTTTTTT.

The CDR3 loop is CASSYSGPNNEQFF. CDR3 in DNA: TGTGCCAGCAGCTATAGCGGGCCCAACAATGAGCAGTTCTTC. V and J are TRBV7-2 and TRBJ2-1; 7 nucleotides align to TRBD2. The J segment lost 5 bases and the V segment lost 4 bases, leaving 5 bases of the junction unmatched. Germline CDR1 reads SGHTA; CDR2 reads FQGNSA. The CDR3 is made up of 14 amino acids. The full variable domain, in which reference TRBV7-2 and TRBJ2-1 provide the parts outside the CDR3, is GAGVSQSPSNKVTEKGKDVELRCDPISGHTALYWYRQSLGQGLEFLIYFQGNSAPDKSGLPSDRFSAERTGGSVSTLTIQRTQQEDSAVYLCASSYSGPNNEQFFGPGTRLTVL.

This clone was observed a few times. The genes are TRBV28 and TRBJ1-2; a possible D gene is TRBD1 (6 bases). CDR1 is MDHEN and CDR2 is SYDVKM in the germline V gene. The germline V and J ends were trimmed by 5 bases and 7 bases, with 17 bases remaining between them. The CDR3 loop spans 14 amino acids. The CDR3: CASSPLGHPTGYTF. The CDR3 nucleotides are TGTGCCAGCAGTCCTCTGGGACACCCTACTGGCTACACCTTC.

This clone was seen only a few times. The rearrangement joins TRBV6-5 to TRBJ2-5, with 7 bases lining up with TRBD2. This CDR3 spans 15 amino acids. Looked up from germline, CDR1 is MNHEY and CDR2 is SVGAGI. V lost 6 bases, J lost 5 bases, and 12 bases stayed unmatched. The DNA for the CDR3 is TGTGCCAGCAGCTTCACCCAGGGAGGGTGGGAGACCCAGTACTTC. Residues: CASSFTQGGWETQYF.

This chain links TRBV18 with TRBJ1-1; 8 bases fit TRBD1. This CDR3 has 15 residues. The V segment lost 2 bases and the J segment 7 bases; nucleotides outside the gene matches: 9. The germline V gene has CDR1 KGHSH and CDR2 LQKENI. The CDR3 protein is CASSPAVGQGGEAFF. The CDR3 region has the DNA TGTGCCAGCTCACCAGCGGTTGGACAGGGAGGTGAAGCTTTCTTT. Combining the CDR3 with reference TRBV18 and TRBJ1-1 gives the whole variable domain NAGVMQNPRHLVRRRGQEARLRCSPMKGHSHVYWYRQLPEEGLKFMVYLQKENIIDESGMPKERFSAEFPKEGPSILRIQQVVRGDSAAYFCASSPAVGQGGEAFFGQGTRLTVV.

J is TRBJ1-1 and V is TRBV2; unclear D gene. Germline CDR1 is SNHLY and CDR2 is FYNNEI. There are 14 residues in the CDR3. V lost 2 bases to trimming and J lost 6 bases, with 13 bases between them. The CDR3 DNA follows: TGTGCCAGCAGTGAAACCGGGATTAGGGCTGAAGCTTTCTTT. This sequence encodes CASSETGIRAEAFF.

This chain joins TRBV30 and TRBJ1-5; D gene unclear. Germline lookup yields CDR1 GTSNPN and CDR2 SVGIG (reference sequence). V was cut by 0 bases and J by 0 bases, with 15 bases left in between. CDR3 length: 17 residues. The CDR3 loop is CAWSVSLTGNSNQPQHF. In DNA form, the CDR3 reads TGTGCCTGGAGTGTATCTCTAACGGGAAATAGCAATCAGCCCCAGCATTTT.

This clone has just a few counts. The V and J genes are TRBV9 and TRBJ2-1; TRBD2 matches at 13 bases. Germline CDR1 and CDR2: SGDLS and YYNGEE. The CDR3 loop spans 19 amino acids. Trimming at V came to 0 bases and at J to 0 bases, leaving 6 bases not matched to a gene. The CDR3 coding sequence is TGTGCCAGCAGCGTAGGACTAGCGGGAGGATCGAGCTCCTACAATGAGCAGTTCTTC. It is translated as CASSVGLAGGSSSYNEQFF. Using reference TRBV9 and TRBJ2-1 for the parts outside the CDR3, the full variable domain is DSGVTQTPKHLITATGQRVTLRCSPRSGDLSVYWYQQSLDQGLQFLIQYYNGEERAKGNILERFSAQQFPDLHSELNLSSLELGDSALYFCASSVGLAGGSSSYNEQFFGPGTRLTVL.

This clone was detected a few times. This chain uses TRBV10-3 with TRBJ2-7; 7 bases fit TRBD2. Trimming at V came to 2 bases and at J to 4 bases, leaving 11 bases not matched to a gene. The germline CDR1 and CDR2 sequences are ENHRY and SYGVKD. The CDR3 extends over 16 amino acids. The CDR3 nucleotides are TGTGCCATCAGTGAGAGGGCGGGAGAAGTATCTTACGAGCAGTACTTC. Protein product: CAISERAGEVSYEQYF.

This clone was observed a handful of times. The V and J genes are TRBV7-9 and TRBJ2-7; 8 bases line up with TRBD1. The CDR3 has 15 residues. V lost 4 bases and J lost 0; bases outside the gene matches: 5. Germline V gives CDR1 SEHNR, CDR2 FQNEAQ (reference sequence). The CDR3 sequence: CASSYGTGASYEQYF. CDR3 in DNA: TGTGCCAGCAGCTACGGGACAGGAGCCTCCTACGAGCAGTACTTC.

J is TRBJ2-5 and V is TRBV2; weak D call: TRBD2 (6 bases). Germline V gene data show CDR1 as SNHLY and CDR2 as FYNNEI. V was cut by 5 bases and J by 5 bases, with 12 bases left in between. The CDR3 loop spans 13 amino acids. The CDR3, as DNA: TGTGCCAGCAGTTACAATCGGGGGGAGACCCAGTACTTC. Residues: CASSYNRGETQYF.

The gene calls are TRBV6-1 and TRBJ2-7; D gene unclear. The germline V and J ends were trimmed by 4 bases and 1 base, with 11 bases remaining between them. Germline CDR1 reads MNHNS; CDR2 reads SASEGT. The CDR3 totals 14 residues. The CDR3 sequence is CASSVVLGSYEQYF. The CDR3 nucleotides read TGTGCCAGCAGTGTGGTCCTGGGATCCTACGAGCAGTACTTC.

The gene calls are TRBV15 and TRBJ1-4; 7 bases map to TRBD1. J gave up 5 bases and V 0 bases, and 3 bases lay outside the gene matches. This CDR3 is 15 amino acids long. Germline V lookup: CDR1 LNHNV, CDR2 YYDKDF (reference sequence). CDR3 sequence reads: CATSRDPTGNEKLFF. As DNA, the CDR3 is TGTGCCACCAGCAGAGATCCGACAGGGAATGAAAAACTGTTTTTT.

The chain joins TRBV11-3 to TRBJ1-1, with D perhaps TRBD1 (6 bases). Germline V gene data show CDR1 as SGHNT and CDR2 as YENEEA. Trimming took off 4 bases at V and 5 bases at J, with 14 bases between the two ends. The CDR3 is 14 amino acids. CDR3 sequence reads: CASSSQGGRTEAFF. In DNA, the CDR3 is TGTGCCAGCAGCTCACAGGGCGGAAGGACTGAAGCTTTCTTT.

CDR3 nucleotide sequence: TGTGCCAGCACAGGAGGGCCTAATCAGCCCCAGCATTTT. Residues: CASTGGPNQPQHF. The chain is built from TRBV27 and TRBJ1-5; D ambiguous. The CDR3 has 13 amino acids. V shed 7 bases and J shed 4 bases, with 11 bases lying between them. CDR1 MNHEY and CDR2 SMNVEV come from the germline V gene (reference sequence).

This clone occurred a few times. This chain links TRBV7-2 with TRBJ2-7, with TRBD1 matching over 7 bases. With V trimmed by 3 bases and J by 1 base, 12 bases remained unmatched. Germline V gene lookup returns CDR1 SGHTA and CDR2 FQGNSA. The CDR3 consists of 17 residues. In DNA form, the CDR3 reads TGTGCCAGCAGCTTTCCGGTGAGGGGGCGCCTTTCCTACGAGCAGTACTTC. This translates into CASSFPVRGRLSYEQYF.

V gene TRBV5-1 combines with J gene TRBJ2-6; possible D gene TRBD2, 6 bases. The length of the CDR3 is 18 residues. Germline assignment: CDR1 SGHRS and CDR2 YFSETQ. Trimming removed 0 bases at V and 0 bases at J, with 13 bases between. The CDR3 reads CASSLVGGAPSGANVLTF. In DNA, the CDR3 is TGCGCCAGCAGCTTGGTAGGAGGGGCCCCCTCTGGGGCCAACGTCCTGACTTTC.

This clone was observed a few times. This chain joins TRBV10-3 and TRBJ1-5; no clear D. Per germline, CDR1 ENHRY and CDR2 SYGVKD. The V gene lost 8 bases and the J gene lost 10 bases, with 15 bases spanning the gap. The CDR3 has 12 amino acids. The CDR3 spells CAIPEPCKPQHF. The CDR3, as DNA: TGTGCCATCCCCGAACCGTGCAAACCCCAGCATTTT.

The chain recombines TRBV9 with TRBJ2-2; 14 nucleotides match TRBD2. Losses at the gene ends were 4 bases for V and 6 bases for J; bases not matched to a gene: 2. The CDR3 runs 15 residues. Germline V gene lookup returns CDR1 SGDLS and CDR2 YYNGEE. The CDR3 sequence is CASSPGLAGAGELFF. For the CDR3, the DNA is TGTGCCAGCAGCCCGGGACTAGCGGGGGCCGGGGAGCTGTTTTTT.

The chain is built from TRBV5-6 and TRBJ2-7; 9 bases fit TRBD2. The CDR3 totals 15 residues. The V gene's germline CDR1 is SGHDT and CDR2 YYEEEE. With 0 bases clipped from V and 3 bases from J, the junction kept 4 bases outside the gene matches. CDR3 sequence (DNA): TGTGCCAGCAGCTTGGATCTAGCGGGATTCTACGAGCAGTACTTC. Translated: CASSLDLAGFYEQYF.

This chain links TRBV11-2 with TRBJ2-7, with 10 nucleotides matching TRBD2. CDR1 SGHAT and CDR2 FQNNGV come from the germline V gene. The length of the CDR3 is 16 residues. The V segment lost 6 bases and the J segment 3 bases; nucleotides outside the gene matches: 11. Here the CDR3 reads CASSLLAGPENYEQYF. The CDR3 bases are TGTGCCAGCAGTTTACTAGCGGGACCCGAGAACTACGAGCAGTACTTC. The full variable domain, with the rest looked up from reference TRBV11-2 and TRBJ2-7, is EAGVAQSPRYKIIEKRQSVAFWCNPISGHATLYWYQQILGQGPKLLIQFQNNGVVDDSQLPKDRFSAERLKGVDSTLKIQPAKLEDSAVYLCASSLLAGPENYEQYFGPGTRLTVT.

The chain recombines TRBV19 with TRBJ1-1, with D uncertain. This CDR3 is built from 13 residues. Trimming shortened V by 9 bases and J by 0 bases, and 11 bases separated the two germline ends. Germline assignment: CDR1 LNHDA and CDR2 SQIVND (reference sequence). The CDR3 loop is CASRADMNTEAFF. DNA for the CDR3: TGTGCCAGCCGCGCCGACATGAACACTGAAGCTTTCTTT.

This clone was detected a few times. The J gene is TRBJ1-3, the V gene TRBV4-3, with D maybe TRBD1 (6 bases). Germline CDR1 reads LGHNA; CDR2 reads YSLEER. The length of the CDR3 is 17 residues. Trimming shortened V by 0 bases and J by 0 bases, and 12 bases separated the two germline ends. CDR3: CASSQDTGFFSGNTIYF. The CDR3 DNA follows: TGCGCCAGCAGCCAAGATACAGGGTTCTTCTCTGGAAACACCATATATTTT.

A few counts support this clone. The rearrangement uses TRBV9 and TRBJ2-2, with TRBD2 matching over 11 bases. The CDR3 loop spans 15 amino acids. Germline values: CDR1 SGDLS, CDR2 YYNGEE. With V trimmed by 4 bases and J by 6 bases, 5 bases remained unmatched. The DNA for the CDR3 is TGTGCCAGCAGCACTAGCGGGAGTTCGCCCGGGGAGCTGTTTTTT. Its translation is CASSTSGSSPGELFF.

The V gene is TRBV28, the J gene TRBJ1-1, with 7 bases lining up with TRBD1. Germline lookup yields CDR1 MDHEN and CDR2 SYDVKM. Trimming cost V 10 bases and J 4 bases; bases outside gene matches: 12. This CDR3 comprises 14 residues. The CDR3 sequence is CATIRGGAGTEAFF. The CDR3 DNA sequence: TGTGCCACCATCCGAGGGGGCGCGGGCACTGAAGCTTTCTTT.

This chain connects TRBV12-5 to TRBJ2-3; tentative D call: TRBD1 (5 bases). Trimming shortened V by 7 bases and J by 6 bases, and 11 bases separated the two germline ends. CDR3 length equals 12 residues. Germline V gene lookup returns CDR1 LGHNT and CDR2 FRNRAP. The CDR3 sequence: CASAGWGDTQYF. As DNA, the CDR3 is TGTGCTAGTGCAGGCTGGGGCGATACGCAGTATTTT.

CDR3 nucleotides: TGTGCCAGCAGTCGAACAGGAGGAAGCTATGGCTACACCTTC. This encodes CASSRTGGSYGYTF. The chain carries TRBV2 and TRBJ1-2; D may be TRBD1 (5 bases). V lost 5 bases and J lost 4, with 14 bases in between. Germline assignment: CDR1 SNHLY and CDR2 FYNNEI. CDR3 length: 14 amino acids.

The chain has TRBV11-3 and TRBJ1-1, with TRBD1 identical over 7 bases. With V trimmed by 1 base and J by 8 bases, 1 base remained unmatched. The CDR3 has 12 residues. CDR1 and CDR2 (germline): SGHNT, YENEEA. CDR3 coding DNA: TGTGCCAGCAGCTTAGCGACAGGGGAAGCTTTCTTT. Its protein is CASSLATGEAFF.

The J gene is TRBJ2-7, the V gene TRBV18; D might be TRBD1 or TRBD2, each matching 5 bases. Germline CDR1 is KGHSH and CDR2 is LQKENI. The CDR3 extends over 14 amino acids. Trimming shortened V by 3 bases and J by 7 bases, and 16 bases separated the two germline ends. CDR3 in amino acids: CASSPRGRVQEQYF. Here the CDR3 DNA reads TGTGCCAGCTCACCCCGGGGCAGGGTACAGGAGCAGTACTTC.